The 23 T cell receptor beta chains below were found in one sample sequenced in a study of blood T cell repertoires in COVID-19. The data were produced by immunoSEQ multiplex PCR, yet TCRdb's version contains in-frame clones alone and is incomplete. Of about 130,000 clones listed, roughly 80% are singletons. Specimen: peripheral blood. These receptors originate from a woman aged 50 to 60 with acute or convalescent COVID-19.

The chain carries TRBV5-4 and TRBJ1-2; D uncertain. Germline loops: CDR1 SGHNT, CDR2 YYREEE (reference sequence). This CDR3 has 14 residues. Deletions cut 0 bases from V and 8 bases from J, with 14 bases between. CDR3 amino acids: CASSLVGVEEGYTF. CDR3 nucleotide sequence: TGTGCCAGCAGCTTGGTTGGAGTCGAGGAGGGCTACACCTTC.

V is TRBV6-4 and J is TRBJ1-2; 9 bases agree with TRBD1. V shed 4 bases, J shed 5 bases, and the junction held 2 bases outside the gene matches. Germline loops: CDR1 MRHNA, CDR2 SNTAGT. The CDR3 contains 13 residues. The CDR3 nucleotides read TGTGCCAGCAGTGCCGGGACAGGGTATGGCTACACCTTC. Encoded protein: CASSAGTGYGYTF.

The chain joins TRBV19 to TRBJ2-2; 8 nucleotides agree with TRBD1. CDR1 and CDR2 (germline): LNHDA, SQIVND (reference sequence). V dropped 9 bases and J dropped 3; count of bases not matched to a gene: 6. The CDR3 runs to 14 residues. The CDR3 bases are TGTGCCAGCCAGGGGGCGCTGGACACCGGGGAGCTGTTTTTT. It is translated as CASQGALDTGELFF. The whole variable domain, remainder taken from reference TRBV19 and TRBJ2-2, is DGGITQSPKYLFRKEGQNVTLSCEQNLNHDAMYWYRQDPGQGLRLIYYSQIVNDFQKGDIAEGYSVSREKKESFPLTVTSAQKNPTAFYLCASQGALDTGELFFGEGSRLTVL.

The gene calls are TRBV5-4 and TRBJ2-7; 9 positions match TRBD1. Germline values: CDR1 SGHNT, CDR2 YYREEE (reference sequence). This CDR3 has 15 residues. J was trimmed by 1 base and V by 1 base; bases with no gene match: 3. The CDR3 sequence: CASSLPGTGSYEQYF. The CDR3 region has the DNA TGTGCCAGCAGCTTGCCTGGGACAGGGTCCTACGAGCAGTACTTC.

This CDR3 is CASSPQARGPSSQSSYNSPLHF. DNA of the CDR3: TGCGCCAGCAGCCCCCAGGCTAGGGGCCCGTCAAGCCAAAGCTCCTATAATTCACCCCTCCACTTT. The chain joins TRBV4-1 to TRBJ1-6, with a tentative D call TRBD1 (5 bases). Germline lookup yields CDR1 MGHRA and CDR2 YSYEKL. This CDR3 has 22 residues. V dropped 4 bases and J dropped 0 bases, with 28 bases sitting between them.

The genes are TRBV6-1 and TRBJ1-2, with a tentative D call TRBD1 (6 bases). Germline V gives CDR1 MNHNS, CDR2 SASEGT. V was clipped by 1 base and J by 8 bases, with 17 bases between them. This CDR3 has 15 residues. The CDR3 reads CASSEDRGHAEGYTF. As DNA, the CDR3 is TGTGCCAGCAGTGAAGATCGGGGACACGCGGAAGGCTACACCTTC.

This chain joins TRBV25-1 and TRBJ2-2, with unresolved D. V shed 3 bases and J shed 6 bases, with 20 bases lying between them. Looked up from germline, CDR1 is MGHDK and CDR2 is SYGVNS. This CDR3 contains 17 residues. The CDR3 here is CASSDSRPYRFPGELFF. Written as DNA, the CDR3 is TGTGCCAGCAGTGACTCGCGCCCTTACAGATTTCCCGGGGAGCTGTTTTTT.

The rearrangement joins TRBV6-4 to TRBJ1-4, with 7 positions matching TRBD1. The V and J ends lost 7 bases and 4 bases, in that order; junction bases with no gene match: 12. The germline V gene encodes CDR1 MRHNA and CDR2 SNTAGT. This CDR3 comprises 16 residues. The CDR3 coding sequence is TGTGCCAGCAAACAAATTCCGGGACAGCGTAATGAAAAACTGTTTTTT. This translates into CASKQIPGQRNEKLFF.

This clone was recorded once. The chain couples TRBV25-1 to TRBJ1-2; weak D call: TRBD1 (6 bases). This CDR3 has 16 amino acids. V was trimmed by 4 bases and J by 10 bases, leaving 25 bases between them. CDR1 and CDR2 (germline): MGHDK, SYGVNS. CDR3 nucleotide sequence: TGTGCCAGCAGTGCAGTTAGGGGTTCGGACAGCCTTGCCTACACCTTC. Translating it yields CASSAVRGSDSLAYTF.

This sequence joins TRBV6-1 and TRBJ2-4, with D unclear. Germline V gene lookup returns CDR1 MNHNS and CDR2 SASEGT. Trimming pared 1 base from V and 9 bases from J, leaving 10 bases between. This CDR3 contains 13 residues. This CDR3 reads CASSEGASSIQYF. Written as DNA, the CDR3 is TGTGCCAGCAGTGAAGGGGCTTCAAGCATTCAGTACTTC.

This rearrangement joins TRBV4-1 to TRBJ1-2; 7 bases match TRBD1. This CDR3 is 15 amino acids long. V trimming: 5 bases; J trimming: 2 bases; junction bases outside the gene matches: 8. CDR1 and CDR2 (germline): MGHRA, YSYEKL. The CDR3 DNA reads TGCGCCAGCAGCTCTGGCAGGGGGGTGAACTATGGCTACACCTTC. Its protein product is CASSSGRGVNYGYTF.

The chain uses TRBV6-1 and TRBJ1-2, with D tentatively TRBD1 (5 bases). Per the germline V gene, CDR1 is MNHNS and CDR2 is SASEGT. The CDR3 runs to 13 residues. V dropped 1 base and J dropped 6 bases, with 9 bases sitting between them. CDR3 region: CASSEEGINGYTF. The CDR3 bases are TGTGCCAGCAGTGAAGAGGGGATTAATGGCTACACCTTC.

The J gene is TRBJ1-1, the V gene TRBV5-1; D remains unclear. The germline V and J ends were trimmed by 1 base and 0 bases, with 7 bases remaining between them. This CDR3 spans 14 amino acids. Germline loops: CDR1 SGHRS, CDR2 YFSETQ. The CDR3, as DNA: TGCGCCAGCAGCTTGCAGGACTTGAACACTGAAGCTTTCTTT. It yields the protein CASSLQDLNTEAFF. Complete variable domain (other parts from reference TRBV5-1 and TRBJ1-1): KAGVTQTPRYLIKTRGQQVTLSCSPISGHRSVSWYQQTPGQGLQFLFEYFSETQRNKGNFPGRFSGRQFSNSRSEMNVSTLELGDSALYLCASSLQDLNTEAFFGQGTRLTVV.

The gene calls are TRBV30 and TRBJ1-1; 7 nucleotides align to TRBD1. The CDR3 length is 13 residues. The germline CDR1 and CDR2 sequences are GTSNPN and SVGIG (reference sequence). The J segment lost 1 base and the V segment lost 6 bases, leaving 5 bases of the junction unmatched. In DNA form, the CDR3 reads TGTGCCTGTGGGGGGACAGCGAACACTGAAGCTTTCTTT. Its protein product is CACGGTANTEAFF.

The chain is built from TRBV3-1 (or the pseudogene TRBV3-2) and TRBJ1-1; 9 positions agree with TRBD1. Germline assignment: CDR1 LGHDT and CDR2 YNNKEL (reference sequence). The CDR3 runs to 15 residues. J gave up 5 bases and V 5 bases, and 9 bases lay outside the gene matches. The DNA for the CDR3 is TGTGCCAGCAGCTATACAGGGGGCGCGCGGACTGAAGCTTTCTTT. This encodes CASSYTGGARTEAFF.

J is TRBJ2-1 and V is TRBV30, with D possibly being TRBD1 (7 bases). Germline V lookup: CDR1 GTSNPN, CDR2 SVGIG (reference sequence). This CDR3 is built from 11 residues. The V and J ends lost 8 bases and 5 bases respectively, with 10 bases between them. CDR3 nucleotides: TGTGCCGGAGGGACAGACAATGAGCAGTTCTTC. It encodes CAGGTDNEQFF.

This chain joins TRBV3-1 (or the pseudogene TRBV3-2) and TRBJ2-2; D possibly corresponds to TRBD2 (5 bases). The germline gives CDR1 LGHDT, CDR2 YNNKEL (reference sequence). V lost 4 bases, J lost 0 bases, and 6 bases lay in between. The CDR3 covers 14 residues. Here the CDR3 reads CASSLGANTGELFF. In DNA form, the CDR3 reads TGTGCCAGCAGCCTGGGAGCGAACACCGGGGAGCTGTTTTTT.

The chain is built from TRBV11-2 and TRBJ1-1; D gene ambiguous. Germline CDR1 and CDR2: SGHAT and FQNNGV. V dropped 1 base and J dropped 1 base, with 4 bases sitting between them. There are 13 residues in the CDR3. The CDR3 loop reads CASSLVQNTEAFF. Written as DNA, the CDR3 is TGTGCCAGCAGCTTAGTTCAGAACACTGAAGCTTTCTTT.

CDR3 coding DNA: TGCGCCAGCAGCTCCCAGGGAGGGGGCACTGAAGCTTTCTTT. Protein sequence: CASSSQGGGTEAFF. The rearrangement links TRBV5-1 to TRBJ1-1; tentative D call: TRBD1 (6 bases). This CDR3 is built from 14 residues. V was trimmed by 3 bases and J by 4 bases, leaving 13 bases between them. CDR1 and CDR2 from the germline V gene are SGHRS and YFSETQ.

This chain joins TRBV18 and TRBJ2-7; D is perhaps TRBD1 (6 bases). This CDR3 spans 16 amino acids. Germline V gives CDR1 KGHSH, CDR2 LQKENI. V was trimmed by 5 bases and J by 2 bases, leaving 19 bases between them. This CDR3 is CASSSATGKKTYEQYF. In nucleotides, the CDR3 is TGTGCCAGCTCATCGGCAACAGGGAAAAAAACCTACGAGCAGTACTTC. Combining the CDR3 with reference TRBV18 and TRBJ2-7 gives the whole variable domain NAGVMQNPRHLVRRRGQEARLRCSPMKGHSHVYWYRQLPEEGLKFMVYLQKENIIDESGMPKERFSAEFPKEGPSILRIQQVVRGDSAAYFCASSSATGKKTYEQYFGPGTRLTVT.

This clone was observed a single time. V is TRBV19 and J is TRBJ2-2, with a weak D call TRBD1 (6 bases). Germline loops: CDR1 LNHDA, CDR2 SQIVND (reference sequence). V gave up 3 bases and J gave up 4 bases, with 12 bases separating them. CDR3 size: 15 residues. The CDR3 here is CASSIGGQGTGELFF. The CDR3 DNA sequence: TGTGCCAGTAGTATTGGGGGCCAGGGCACCGGGGAGCTGTTTTTT.

To note about this clone: The sample holds other DNA sequences that translate to the same CDR3. The rearrangement uses TRBV3-1 (or the pseudogene TRBV3-2) and TRBJ1-6; unclear D gene. Looked up from germline, CDR1 is LGHDT and CDR2 is YNNKEL (reference sequence). The CDR3 has 13 residues. Trimming removed 3 bases at V and 7 bases at J, with 7 bases between. CDR3 coding DNA: TGTGCCAGCAGCCAGACGGGGAATTCACCCCTCCACTTT. As protein: CASSQTGNSPLHF.

The chain has TRBV11-3 and TRBJ1-6, with 8 bases identical to TRBD1. V was pared by 5 bases and J by 6 bases, with 15 bases of the junction left unmatched. Germline CDR1 reads SGHNT; CDR2 reads YENEEA. CDR3 length: 18 amino acids. CDR3 sequence (DNA): TGTGCCAGCAGCCCCTTGTCGACGCAGGGGGCCCCTAATTCACCCCTCCACTTT. Protein product: CASSPLSTQGAPNSPLHF.